This T cell receptor beta chain originates from a study of OX40 agonist ivuxolimab in advanced cancers. The protocol was immunoSEQ multiplex PCR, while the TCRdb copy is restricted to in-frame clones and leaves out a portion. The data show around 99,000 clones, around 87% seen once. Trimming pared 8 bases from V and 3 bases from J, leaving 17 bases between. This CDR3 is 15 amino acids long. Germline V gene sequence: CDR1 MDHEN, CDR2 SYDVKM. This chain connects TRBV28 to TRBJ1-5; unclear D gene. The clonotype comes from an adult with an advanced solid tumor such as melanoma, head and neck, liver or kidney cancer. Sequenced material: CD4+ or CD8+ T cells sorted from blood, taken in a trial of the OX40 agonist ivuxolimab. The DNA for the CDR3 is TGTGCCAGCCGAGACGTTGGGAGGCCCAATCAGCCCCAGCATTTT. Translation gives CASRDVGRPNQPQHF.